These 11 T cell receptor beta chains were all obtained from the same sample, sequenced in a study of regulatory T cells in long-lasting Graves disease. Arm-PCR of CDR3 regions and iRepertoire HTBI primers were the basis on which TCR beta libraries were built. TCRdb recomputed calls from the multiplex PCR reads with MiXCR, one row per CDR3 protein. The sample yields roughly 610,000 distinct CDR3 sequences, approximately 15% seen once. Time point described: newly diagnosed GD, antithyroid drugs for less than 3 months. Researchers made the TCR library from RNA that was extracted from PBMCs. These sequences were also reported in another study, on T cells in Graves' hyperthyroidism and ophthalmopathy.

The starting material was peripheral blood mononuclear cells (PBMCs), obtained at new diagnosis, from a patient treated with antithyroid drugs. The source of these receptors is a woman in her twenties or thirties with Graves disease.

The chain carries TRBV4-1 and TRBJ2-1; TRBD2 might be the D (6 bases). Germline V gene data show CDR1 as MGHRA and CDR2 as YSYEKL. V lost 0 bases to trimming and J lost 5 bases, with 11 bases between them. The CDR3 spans 15 residues. The CDR3 loop reads CASSQEQLANNEQFF. For the CDR3, the DNA is TGCGCCAGCAGCCAAGAACAGCTAGCGAACAATGAGCAGTTCTTC.

This clonotype was detected many times. The rearrangement uses TRBV7-2 and TRBJ2-2, with 10 bases that match TRBD2. CDR1 and CDR2 (germline): SGHTA, FQGNSA. The CDR3 extends over 15 amino acids. Unmatched junction bases numbered 1, after V lost 5 bases and J lost 1 base. The CDR3 protein is CASSPSGRNTGELFF. CDR3 nucleotide sequence: TGTGCCAGCAGCCCTAGCGGGAGGAACACCGGGGAGCTGTTTTTT. The full variable domain, its missing parts supplied by reference TRBV7-2 and TRBJ2-2, is GAGVSQSPSNKVTEKGKDVELRCDPISGHTALYWYRQSLGQGLEFLIYFQGNSAPDKSGLPSDRFSAERTGGSVSTLTIQRTQQEDSAVYLCASSPSGRNTGELFFGEGSRLTVL.

The V gene is TRBV5-1, the J gene TRBJ2-7; 9 nucleotides match TRBD1. This CDR3 comprises 14 residues. In germline, CDR1 is SGHRS, CDR2 YFSETQ. V was clipped by 3 bases and J by 7 bases; unmatched bases: 8. The CDR3 sequence is CASSSRDRAGEQYF. The CDR3 DNA reads as TGCGCCAGCAGCTCCCGGGACAGGGCGGGTGAGCAGTACTTC.

CDR3 nucleotides: TGTGCCAGCAATCCAGGGGCTGGAAACACCATATATTTT. As protein: CASNPGAGNTIYF. The J gene is TRBJ1-3, the V gene TRBV25-1; D possibly corresponds to TRBD1 (6 bases). Per germline, CDR1 MGHDK and CDR2 SYGVNS. The CDR3 has 13 amino acids. V was cut by 7 bases and J by 2 bases, with 9 bases left in between.

The V call is TRBV20-1, the J call TRBJ2-7; 9 nucleotides line up with TRBD2. J was trimmed by 3 bases and V by 4 bases; bases with no gene match: 4. This CDR3 has 13 residues. CDR1 DFQATT and CDR2 SNEGSKA come from the germline V gene (reference sequence). Here the CDR3 DNA reads TGCAGTGCTATAAAGCGGGAGGTCTACGAGCAGTACTTC. Translation gives CSAIKREVYEQYF.

This clonotype appeared a few times. The CDR3 DNA sequence: TGTGCCTGGAAAGGGACAGGCCCACCCTACGAGCAGTACTTC. Translating it yields CAWKGTGPPYEQYF. The chain uses TRBV30 and TRBJ2-7; 8 bases fit TRBD1. This CDR3 is built from 14 residues. J gave up 2 bases and V 4 bases, and 7 bases lay outside the gene matches. Germline CDR1 reads GTSNPN; CDR2 reads SVGIG (reference sequence).

The V gene is TRBV29-1, the J gene TRBJ2-7; D possibly uses TRBD1 or TRBD2 (5 bases each). V was shortened by 5 bases and J by 6 bases, with 23 bases between the two germline ends. The CDR3 has 15 residues. Germline lookup yields CDR1 SQVTM and CDR2 ANQGSEA. In DNA, the CDR3 is TGCAGCGTTCTACCTGATTGGGGACGATTCGGCGAGCAGTACTTC. It is translated as CSVLPDWGRFGEQYF.

This clonotype was observed a handful of times. The chain couples TRBV6-2 or TRBV6-3 to TRBJ2-1; TRBD2 is a possible D gene (6 bases). This CDR3 is 14 amino acids long. Germline CDR1 and CDR2: MNHEY and SVGEGT. Trimming left V 6 bases short and J 12 bases short, with 21 bases between. The DNA of the CDR3 is TGTGCCAGCAGGGGACCTGGGAATCGGAGGGGGCAGTTCTTC. Translating it yields CASRGPGNRRGQFF.

Comment on this clonotype: A clone one base away is much larger, so this may be a read error. This rearrangement joins TRBV12-3 or TRBV12-4 to TRBJ2-1; 9 bases agree with TRBD1. The CDR3 length is 15 residues. CDR3 in amino acids: CASSPQGAAHNGQFF. The CDR3 nucleotides read TGTGCCAGCAGTCCACAGGGGGCTGCCCACAATGGGCAGTTCTTC.

The V and J genes are TRBV3-1 and TRBJ1-5; D remains unclear. CDR3 length: 18 residues. Germline CDR1 LGHDT, CDR2 YNNKEL (reference sequence). The ends were cut back, 3 bases at V and 0 bases at J, with 18 bases in the middle. The CDR3 nucleotides read TGTGCCAGCAGCCAGGGGTCGTCTCTTGAGTCTAGCAATCAGCCCCAGCATTTT. This codes for CASSQGSSLESSNQPQHF.

Comment on this clonotype: A much larger clonotype is one base distant, so this may be a read error. CDR3 nucleotide sequence: TGTGCCAGCGGTGAAGCCCTTATGTTTAATCAGGGCAATCAGCCCCAGCATTTT. This codes for CASGEALMFNQGNQPQHF. The chain couples TRBV6-1 to TRBJ1-5; D unresolved. Germline lookup yields CDR1 MNHNS and CDR2 SASEGT. This CDR3 has 18 amino acids.